This T cell receptor (beta chain) was captured in a study of blood T cell repertoires in COVID-19. In the study overall: Donors in the United States, Italy and Spain gave samples during acute or convalescent COVID-19. Sample material is recorded as cDNA or gDNA derived from T cells, B-cell-depleted T cells, or PBMCs.

V was shortened by 3 bases and J by 5 bases, with 11 bases between the two germline ends. This CDR3 spans 14 amino acids. Germline V gives CDR1 LNHDA, CDR2 SQIVND (reference sequence). In the original workflow: Researchers report that nucleated cell counts were estimated from reference gene primer amplification. Produced via immunoSEQ multiplex PCR; TCRdb's table is partial and in-frame only. Clonal size and the V and J genes are those of that table, whereas D and trimming came from the DNA. The data hold 200,000 to 300,000 clones, with 75% to 85% observed a single time. The receptor was isolated from a human donor in a cohort sampled during active COVID-19. The chain joins TRBV19 to TRBJ2-1; possibly TRBD2 for D (5 bases). Sequencing was carried out using peripheral blood. The CDR3 protein is CASSIGVGDNEQFF. The DNA of the CDR3 is TGTGCCAGTAGTATTGGGGTGGGAGACAATGAGCAGTTCTTC.